Sequencing of this T cell receptor beta chain was carried out in a study of T cells in localized non-small cell lung cancer. Study-level results: Clonality peaked in uninvolved adjacent lung rather than tumor.

The CDR3 sequence is 15 residues long. CDR1 is SQVTM and CDR2 is ANQGSEA in the germline V gene. The J segment lost 3 bases and the V segment lost 0 bases, leaving 6 bases of the junction unmatched. In regard to this clone: Its target is unknown.

The repertoire was sequenced with immunoSEQ multiplex PCR; TCRdb's copy has only in-frame clones and lacks some. The table shows about 2,100 clones, with more than 30% occurring only once. The source material was normal lung tissue next to the tumor, sampled before any cancer treatment. The chain employs TRBV29-1 and TRBJ1-2, with 8 positions matching TRBD1. This clonotype originated in a male donor aged 60 or over with stage I squamous cell lung carcinoma. CDR3 DNA sequence: TGCAGCGTTGAAGATCGGGACAGGACCTACTATGGCTACACCTTC. Translating gives CSVEDRDRTYYGYTF.